Sequencing of this TCR beta chain was carried out in a study of blood T cell repertoires in COVID-19. For the study at large: From T cells, B-cell-depleted T cells, or PBMCs came the material, which was cDNA or gDNA.

Looked up from germline, CDR1 is SGHVS and CDR2 is FQNEAQ. The ends were cut back, 5 bases at V and 6 bases at J, with 23 bases in the middle. The CDR3 is 16 residues long. The method was immunoSEQ multiplex PCR; TCRdb's version includes in-frame clones alone and lacks a portion of them. The repertoire includes roughly 150,000 clones, 75% to 90% of them detected once, and approximately 15% sits in the top ten. Sequenced sample: peripheral blood. The gene calls are TRBV7-8 and TRBJ2-7; D may be TRBD1 (6 bases). This TCR came from a woman between 35 and 50 years old with acute or convalescent COVID-19. CDR3 in amino acids: CASSTLGDKVSSEQYF. CDR3 nucleotide sequence: TGTGCCAGCAGCACCCTGGGGGACAAAGTTAGCAGCGAGCAGTACTTC.